Sequencing of this T cell receptor beta chain was carried out in a study of blood T cell repertoires in COVID-19. In the study overall: Sample material is recorded as cDNA or gDNA derived from T cells, B-cell-depleted T cells, or PBMCs.

Original analysis: Reference gene primer amplification gave estimated nucleated cell counts. The table came from immunoSEQ multiplex PCR; TCRdb's copy has only in-frame clones and leaves some out. That table is the source of V, J and clone size, and D and trimming were worked out from the DNA. Altogether 400,000 to 500,000 clones are present, 70% to 90% being singletons, with the ten largest covering 1.5% to 2%. Recovered participants had two consecutive negative NP/OP PCR tests, healthcare professional clearance, or symptom resolution. Trimming took off 3 bases at V and 2 bases at J, with 10 bases between the two ends. The CDR3 sequence is 14 residues long.

This sequence was found in a woman aged 40 to 50 who had recovered from COVID-19. The rearrangement joins TRBV5-3 to TRBJ2-3; D perhaps matches TRBD1 (5 bases). TRBV5-3 is classed as an ORF, of uncertain function. Input material: PBMCs or T cells enriched from blood (not recorded which). CDR3 residues: CARSSTTATDTQYF. The CDR3 DNA reads as TGTGCCAGAAGCTCCACGACAGCCACAGATACGCAGTATTTT.